The next 27 T cell receptor beta chains were all read from a single sample in a study of beta chain features in type 1 diabetes. Notes on the study in general: A moderate, significant TCRB CDR3 shortening appeared in type 1 diabetes across four CD4+ subsets.

The study reverse transcribed the entire isolated RNA, so it sequenced expressed TCRB transcripts. TCRdb's copy holds only in-frame clones and misses some; the assay was immunoSEQ multiplex PCR. The data show 300,000 to 400,000 clones, approximately 12% seen once. These receptors' targets are unknown. The sequenced sample consisted of naive CD4+ T cells from blood. These receptors were collected from a woman aged 18-30 years with type 1 diabetes.

In this sample, this clone turned up once. This chain links TRBV18 with TRBJ1-1, with D possibly TRBD1 on 5 matching bases. The V end lost 1 base, the J end lost 2 bases, and 11 bases lay between the germline ends. The CDR3 contains 15 residues. CDR1 KGHSH and CDR2 LQKENI come from the germline V gene. The CDR3 protein is CASSPLPQGNTEAFF. The DNA for the CDR3 is TGTGCCAGCTCACCACTACCTCAGGGTAACACTGAAGCTTTCTTT.

In this sample, this clone turned up a few times. The rearrangement joins TRBV2 to TRBJ2-1; TRBD1 aligns across 9 bases. The CDR3 consists of 15 residues. The J segment lost 1 base and the V segment lost 10 bases, leaving 8 bases of the junction unmatched. The V gene's germline CDR1 is SNHLY and CDR2 FYNNEI. CDR3 region: CATLRDRVSYNEQFF. The CDR3 DNA sequence: TGTGCCACCCTCCGGGACAGGGTATCCTACAATGAGCAGTTCTTC.

The V call is TRBV7-9, the J call TRBJ1-2; D is undetermined. The germline V gene has CDR1 SEHNR and CDR2 FQNEAQ (reference sequence). V lost 1 base and J 5 bases, leaving 8 bases between the germline ends. This CDR3 spans 13 amino acids. The CDR3 protein is CASSLEAAYGYTF. The CDR3 DNA sequence: TGTGCCAGCAGCTTAGAAGCCGCGTATGGCTACACCTTC.

This clone was detected a few times. The rearrangement links TRBV30 to TRBJ2-1; D is perhaps TRBD2 (5 bases). This CDR3 comprises 16 residues. V shed 3 bases and J shed 6 bases, with 21 bases lying between them. In germline, CDR1 is GTSNPN, CDR2 SVGIG (reference sequence). The CDR3 DNA reads as TGTGCCTGGAGCCCACCTTTGAGCGGTCGGGGCAATGAGCAGTTCTTC. It translates to CAWSPPLSGRGNEQFF.

The chain joins TRBV7-3 to TRBJ2-7; D is possibly TRBD2 (5 bases). From germline, CDR1 is SGHTA and CDR2 FQGTGA. With 5 bases removed from V and 4 bases from J, the gap between germline ends came to 15 bases. The CDR3 runs 14 residues. Written as DNA, the CDR3 is TGTGCCAGCAGCCCAACCCCGAGCGGATACGAGCAGTACTTC. Protein product: CASSPTPSGYEQYF.

This clone was counted only a few times. This chain links TRBV2 with TRBJ2-7; TRBD2 matches 7 bases. This CDR3 comprises 16 residues. Germline V gene data show CDR1 as SNHLY and CDR2 as FYNNEI. The V segment lost 4 bases and the J segment 3 bases; nucleotides outside the gene matches: 12. CDR3 in DNA: TGTGCCAGCAGTGTGACTAGCAGGAGCAGAGGCTACGAGCAGTACGTC. Translated, it gives CASSVTSRSRGYEQYV.

This rearrangement joins TRBV9 to TRBJ1-4; TRBD1 might be the D (5 bases). Per the germline V gene, CDR1 is SGDLS and CDR2 is YYNGEE. Trimming removed 3 bases at V and 6 bases at J, with 15 bases between. The CDR3 contains 15 residues. CDR3 sequence: CASSARLAGDEKLFF. CDR3 nucleotides: TGTGCCAGCAGCGCTAGGTTGGCGGGGGATGAAAAACTGTTTTTT.

In its sample, this clone was seen a few times. The chain couples TRBV7-9 to TRBJ2-5, with D maybe TRBD1 (6 bases). The length of the CDR3 is 13 residues. Between the trimmed V and J ends, which lost 11 bases and 1 base, there was a span of 14 bases. Germline CDR1 is SEHNR and CDR2 is FQNEAQ (reference sequence). Here the CDR3 reads CAGERTAQETQYF. The CDR3, as DNA: TGTGCCGGAGAACGGACAGCCCAAGAGACCCAGTACTTC.

The chain links TRBV6-5 to TRBJ1-1; possible D gene TRBD1, 5 bases. V lost 2 bases to trimming and J lost 5 bases, with 9 bases between them. The CDR3 is 13 amino acids. Germline CDR1 is MNHEY and CDR2 is SVGAGI. The CDR3 DNA reads TGTGCCAGCAGTTACGACGGGGGTACTGAAGCTTTCTTT. This encodes CASSYDGGTEAFF.

This clone was detected only a few times. V is TRBV25-1 and J is TRBJ2-5, with unresolved D. Per the germline V gene, CDR1 is MGHDK and CDR2 is SYGVNS. CDR3 length: 12 residues. The V and J ends lost 6 bases and 3 bases respectively, with 8 bases between them. The CDR3 DNA follows: TGTGCCAGCAGAAGAGAAAAAGAGACCCAGTACTTC. Protein: CASRREKETQYF.

V and J are TRBV5-6 and TRBJ2-3; the match to TRBD2 covers 9 bases. The CDR3 has 18 amino acids. Trimming took 1 base from V and 1 from J; bases not matched to a gene: 10. Germline CDR1 is SGHDT and CDR2 is YYEEEE. The CDR3 loop reads CASSLKWLAGTGTDTQYF. CDR3 nucleotide sequence: TGTGCCAGCAGCTTGAAGTGGCTAGCGGGAACCGGCACAGATACGCAGTATTTT.

The V call is TRBV9, the J call TRBJ2-2; D gene ambiguous. CDR3 length equals 13 residues. The V and J ends lost 0 bases and 3 bases respectively, with 3 bases between them. Germline CDR1 SGDLS, CDR2 YYNGEE. CDR3 in amino acids: CASSVADTGELFF. As DNA, the CDR3 is TGTGCCAGCAGCGTAGCGGACACCGGGGAGCTGTTTTTT.

The V gene is TRBV7-9, the J gene TRBJ2-7, with D maybe TRBD1 (6 bases). From germline, CDR1 is SEHNR and CDR2 FQNEAQ (reference sequence). V was cut by 3 bases and J by 0 bases, with 9 bases left in between. The CDR3 contains 14 residues. The CDR3 region has the DNA TGTGCCAGCAGCTTTGGACAGAGCTCCTACGAGCAGTACTTC. Translation: CASSFGQSSYEQYF.

The chain combines TRBV15 with TRBJ2-7; D gene uncertain. CDR3 length: 12 amino acids. Germline-derived CDR1 and CDR2 are LNHNV and YYDKDF (reference sequence). V was shortened by 11 bases and J by 5 bases, with 16 bases between the two germline ends. DNA of the CDR3: TGTGCCTCCATCAGGAGTTTGAACGAGCAGTACTTC. Amino acid sequence: CASIRSLNEQYF.

This clone was counted only a few times. The chain is built from TRBV27 and TRBJ2-6, with 10 bases identical to TRBD1. V dropped 6 bases and J dropped 0; count of bases not matched to a gene: 11. The CDR3 length is 19 residues. Germline assignment: CDR1 MNHEY and CDR2 SMNVEV (reference sequence). The DNA for the CDR3 is TGTGCCAGCAGACGACAGGGGGACAGGGGATTCTCTGGGGCCAACGTCCTGACTTTC. It specifies CASRRQGDRGFSGANVLTF.

The chain combines TRBV27 with TRBJ2-6; 10 nucleotides line up with TRBD1. V lost 8 bases and J lost 4; bases outside the gene matches: 11. The CDR3 is made up of 17 amino acids. Looked up from germline, CDR1 is MNHEY and CDR2 is SMNVEV (reference sequence). The CDR3 region has the DNA TGTGCCAGCCTACCGGGACAGGGGTTTTCAGGGGCCAACGTCCTGACTTTC. This sequence encodes CASLPGQGFSGANVLTF.

There are a few counts of this clone. At one end the junction does not follow the germline gene, possibly because of a read error. V gene TRBV29-1 combines with J gene TRBJ2-1, with 12 bases identical to TRBD1. This CDR3 contains 17 residues. Germline V gene sequence: CDR1 SQVTM, CDR2 ANQGSEA. For the CDR3, the DNA is TGCAGCGTGGAAGGGACAGGGGGCGGATGGTCCTACAATGAGCAGTTCTTC. It specifies CSVEGTGGGWSYNEQFF.

This clone was seen at least ten times. The CDR3 sequence is CASSQRYGGDTQYF. The CDR3 DNA follows: TGCGCCAGCAGCCAACGTTATGGCGGAGATACGCAGTATTTT. The chain is built from TRBV4-3 and TRBJ2-3; D uncertain. The CDR3 sequence is 14 residues long. V was shortened by 2 bases and J by 5 bases, with 11 bases between the two germline ends. Germline loops: CDR1 LGHNA, CDR2 YSLEER.

The CDR3 region has the DNA TGTGCCAGCAGCCGCACTGCGAGAGACAATCAGCCCCAGCATTTT. Residues: CASSRTARDNQPQHF. The rearrangement joins TRBV7-9 to TRBJ1-5; unclear D gene. Germline assignment: CDR1 SEHNR and CDR2 FQNEAQ (reference sequence). Between the trimmed V and J ends, which lost 5 bases and 3 bases, there was a span of 14 bases. This CDR3 is built from 15 residues.

The sample holds a few counts of this clone. The chain recombines TRBV2 with TRBJ2-7; TRBD1 might be the D (5 bases). Trimming shortened V by 2 bases and J by 5 bases, and 16 bases separated the two germline ends. The length of the CDR3 is 15 residues. CDR1 and CDR2 (germline): SNHLY, FYNNEI. CDR3 nucleotide sequence: TGTGCCAGCAGTGAACTCCCAGGGTTTTTGAACGAGCAGTACGTC. As protein: CASSELPGFLNEQYV.

In its sample, this clone was seen a few times. The chain links TRBV27 to TRBJ2-1; tentative D call: TRBD2 (6 bases). This CDR3 has 16 amino acids. The germline gives CDR1 MNHEY, CDR2 SMNVEV (reference sequence). V was pared by 4 bases and J by 0 bases, with 13 bases between. The CDR3 DNA sequence: TGTGCCAGCAGTTCCCCGACTAGGAGCTCCTACAATGAGCAGTTCTTC. Translated, it gives CASSSPTRSSYNEQFF.

This clone was observed a handful of times. The J gene is TRBJ2-4, the V gene TRBV19, with 7 bases lining up with TRBD1. Germline lookup yields CDR1 LNHDA and CDR2 SQIVND (reference sequence). J was trimmed by 0 bases and V by 4 bases; bases with no gene match: 6. The CDR3 totals 16 residues. The CDR3 DNA is TGTGCCAGTAGTACCCGGACAGGAGCAGCCAAAAACATTCAGTACTTC. Amino acids: CASSTRTGAAKNIQYF.

The gene calls are TRBV2 and TRBJ2-7, with D hard to call. Germline V CDR1 and CDR2: SNHLY, FYNNEI. The CDR3 extends over 12 amino acids. V was cut by 1 base and J by 3 bases, with 4 bases left in between. The CDR3 sequence is CASSEVRYEQYF. The CDR3 DNA follows: TGTGCCAGCAGTGAAGTCCGCTACGAGCAGTACTTC. Full variable domain (outside the CDR3, taken from reference TRBV2 and TRBJ2-7): EPEVTQTPSHQVTQMGQEVILRCVPISNHLYFYWYRQILGQKVEFLVSFYNNEISEKSEIFDDQFSVERPDGSNFTLKIRSTKLEDSAMYFCASSEVRYEQYFGPGTRLTVT.

This rearrangement joins TRBV7-9 to TRBJ2-5, with 8 bases lining up with TRBD2. Germline lookup yields CDR1 SEHNR and CDR2 FQNEAQ (reference sequence). The CDR3 runs 14 residues. V lost 5 bases, J lost 10 bases, and 12 bases stayed unmatched. This CDR3 reads CASSPPGGERHQYF. CDR3 DNA: TGTGCCAGCAGCCCTCCGGGGGGGGAGCGGCACCAGTACTTC.

This clone was observed a few times. The J gene is TRBJ2-7, the V gene TRBV5-5; D gene unclear. Germline values: CDR1 SGHKS, CDR2 YYEKEE (reference sequence). The CDR3 loop spans 13 amino acids. Trimming took 0 bases from V and 8 from J, leaving 12 bases between them. The CDR3 region has the DNA TGTGCCAGCAGCTTGGCCTTCTCTTTTCAGCAGTACTTC. Its protein product is CASSLAFSFQQYF.

This clone occurred a few times. The chain uses TRBV28 and TRBJ1-1, with TRBD1 identical over 8 bases. This CDR3 region has 16 residues. In germline, CDR1 is MDHEN, CDR2 SYDVKM. J was trimmed by 5 bases and V by 4 bases; bases with no gene match: 12. CDR3 in amino acids: CASSSQTGATGTEAFF. Written as DNA, the CDR3 is TGTGCCAGCAGTTCGCAGACAGGGGCGACGGGGACTGAAGCTTTCTTT.

The sample holds a few counts of this clone. The chain has TRBV11-2 and TRBJ1-5, with 7 bases identical to TRBD1. V lost 4 bases and J lost 6; bases outside the gene matches: 3. The CDR3 consists of 13 residues. The V gene's germline CDR1 is SGHAT and CDR2 FQNNGV. The CDR3 protein is CASSYRGTQPQHF. The CDR3 DNA reads TGTGCCAGCAGCTACAGGGGTACTCAGCCCCAGCATTTT.